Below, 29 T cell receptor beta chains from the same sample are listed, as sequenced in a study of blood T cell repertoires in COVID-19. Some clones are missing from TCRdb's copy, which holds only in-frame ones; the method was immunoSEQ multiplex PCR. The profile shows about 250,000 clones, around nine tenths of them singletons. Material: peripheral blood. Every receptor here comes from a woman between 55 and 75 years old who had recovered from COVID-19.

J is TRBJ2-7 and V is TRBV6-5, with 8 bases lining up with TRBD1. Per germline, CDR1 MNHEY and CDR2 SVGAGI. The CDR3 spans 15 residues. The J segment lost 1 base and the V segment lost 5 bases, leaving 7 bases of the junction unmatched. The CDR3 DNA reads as TGTGCCAGCAGTCCACGGACAGGGAGATCCTACGAGCAGTACTTC. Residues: CASSPRTGRSYEQYF.

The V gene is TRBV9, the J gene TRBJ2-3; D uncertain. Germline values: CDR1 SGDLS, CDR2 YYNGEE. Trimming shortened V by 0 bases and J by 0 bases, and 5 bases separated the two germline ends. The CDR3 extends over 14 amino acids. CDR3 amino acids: CASSVVGSTDTQYF. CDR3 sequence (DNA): TGTGCCAGCAGCGTAGTCGGTAGCACAGATACGCAGTATTTT.

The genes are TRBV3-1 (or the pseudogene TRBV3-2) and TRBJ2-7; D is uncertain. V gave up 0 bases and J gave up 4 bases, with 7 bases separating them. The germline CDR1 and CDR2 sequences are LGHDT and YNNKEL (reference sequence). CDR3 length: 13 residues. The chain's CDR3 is CASSQDRLYEQYF. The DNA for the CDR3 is TGTGCCAGCAGCCAAGATAGACTTTACGAGCAGTACTTC.

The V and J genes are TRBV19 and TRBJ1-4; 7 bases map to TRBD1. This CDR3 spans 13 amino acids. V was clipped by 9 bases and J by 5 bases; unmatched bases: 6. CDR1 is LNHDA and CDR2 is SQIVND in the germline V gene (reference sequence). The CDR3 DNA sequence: TGTGCCAGCGAGGGACAGAACAATGAAAAACTGTTTTTT. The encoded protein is CASEGQNNEKLFF.

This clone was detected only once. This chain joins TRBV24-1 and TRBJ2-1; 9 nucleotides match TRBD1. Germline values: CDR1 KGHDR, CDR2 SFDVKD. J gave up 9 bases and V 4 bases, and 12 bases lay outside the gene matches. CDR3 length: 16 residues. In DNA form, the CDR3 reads TGTGCCACCAGTGAGACCGGGACAGGGAGGTTGGGTGAGCAGTTCTTC. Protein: CATSETGTGRLGEQFF.

CDR3 DNA sequence: TGTGCCACCACCGAGGGGGGGGGCACAGATACGCAGTATTTT. Encoded protein: CATTEGGGTDTQYF. The V and J genes are TRBV19 and TRBJ2-3, with D perhaps TRBD2 (7 bases). There are 14 residues in the CDR3. Germline-derived CDR1 and CDR2 are LNHDA and SQIVND (reference sequence). The ends were cut back, 10 bases at V and 1 base at J, with 15 bases in the middle.

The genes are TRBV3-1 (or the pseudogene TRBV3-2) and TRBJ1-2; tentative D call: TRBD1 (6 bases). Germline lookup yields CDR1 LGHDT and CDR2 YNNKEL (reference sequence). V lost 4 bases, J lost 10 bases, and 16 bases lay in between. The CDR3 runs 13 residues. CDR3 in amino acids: CASSRRGRGDYTF. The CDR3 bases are TGTGCCAGCAGCCGCAGGGGCAGGGGTGACTACACCTTC.

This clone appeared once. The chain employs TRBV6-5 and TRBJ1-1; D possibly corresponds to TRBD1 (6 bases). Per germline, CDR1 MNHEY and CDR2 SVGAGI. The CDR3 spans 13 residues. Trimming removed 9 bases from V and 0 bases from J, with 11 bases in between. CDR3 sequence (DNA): TGTGCCAGTACTCAGGGGATGAACACTGAAGCTTTCTTT. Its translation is CASTQGMNTEAFF.

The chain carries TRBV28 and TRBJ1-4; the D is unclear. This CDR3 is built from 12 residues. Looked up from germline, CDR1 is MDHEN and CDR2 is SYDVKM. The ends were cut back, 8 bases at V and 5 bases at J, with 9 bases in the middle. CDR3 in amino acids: CASVRGNEKLFF. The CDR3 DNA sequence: TGTGCCAGCGTCCGAGGAAATGAAAAACTGTTTTTT.

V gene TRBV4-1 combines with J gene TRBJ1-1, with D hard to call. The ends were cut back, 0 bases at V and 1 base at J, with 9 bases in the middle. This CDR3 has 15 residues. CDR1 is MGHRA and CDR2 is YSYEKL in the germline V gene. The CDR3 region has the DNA TGCGCCAGCAGCCAAGATTTGAACGGGAACACTGAAGCTTTCTTT. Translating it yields CASSQDLNGNTEAFF.

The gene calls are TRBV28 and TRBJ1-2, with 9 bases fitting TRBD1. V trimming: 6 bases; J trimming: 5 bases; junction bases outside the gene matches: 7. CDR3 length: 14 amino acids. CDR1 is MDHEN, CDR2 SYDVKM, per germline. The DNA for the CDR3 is TGTGCCAGCAGGGAGGACAGGGGTTGGTATGGCTACACCTTC. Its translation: CASREDRGWYGYTF.

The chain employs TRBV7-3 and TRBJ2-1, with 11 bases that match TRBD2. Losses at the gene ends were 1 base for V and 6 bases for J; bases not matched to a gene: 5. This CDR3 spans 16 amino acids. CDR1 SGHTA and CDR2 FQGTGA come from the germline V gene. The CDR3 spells CASSLMASGGRNEQFF. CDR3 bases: TGTGCCAGCAGCTTAATGGCTAGCGGGGGGCGCAATGAGCAGTTCTTC.

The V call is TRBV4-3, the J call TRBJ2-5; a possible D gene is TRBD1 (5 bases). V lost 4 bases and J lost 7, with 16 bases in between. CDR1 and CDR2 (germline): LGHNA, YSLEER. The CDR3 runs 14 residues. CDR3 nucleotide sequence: TGCGCCAGCAGCCTCGAACAGGCCCGAGGGACCCAGTACTTC. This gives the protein CASSLEQARGTQYF.

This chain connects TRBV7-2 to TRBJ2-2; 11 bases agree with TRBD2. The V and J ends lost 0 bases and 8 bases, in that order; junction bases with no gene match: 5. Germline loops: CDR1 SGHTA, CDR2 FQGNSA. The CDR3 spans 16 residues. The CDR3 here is CASSLALAGGGGELFF. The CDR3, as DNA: TGTGCCAGCAGCTTAGCTCTAGCGGGGGGAGGAGGGGAGCTGTTTTTT.

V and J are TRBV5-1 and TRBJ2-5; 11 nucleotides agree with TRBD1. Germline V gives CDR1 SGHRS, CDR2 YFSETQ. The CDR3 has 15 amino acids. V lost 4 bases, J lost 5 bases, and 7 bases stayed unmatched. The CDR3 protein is CASSLGQGARETQYF. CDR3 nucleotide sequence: TGCGCCAGCAGCCTAGGACAGGGGGCACGCGAGACCCAGTACTTC.

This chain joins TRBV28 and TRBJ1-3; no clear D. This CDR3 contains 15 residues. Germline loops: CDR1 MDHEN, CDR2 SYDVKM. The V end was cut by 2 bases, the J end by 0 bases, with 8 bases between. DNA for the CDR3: TGTGCCAGCAGTTTACTCAGAGGCTCTGGAAACACCATATATTTT. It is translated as CASSLLRGSGNTIYF.

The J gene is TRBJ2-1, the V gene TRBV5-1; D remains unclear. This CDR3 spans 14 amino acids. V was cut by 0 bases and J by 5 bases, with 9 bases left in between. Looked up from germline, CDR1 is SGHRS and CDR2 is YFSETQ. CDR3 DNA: TGCGCCAGCAGCTTGGGCGCAATTGACAATGAGCAGTTCTTC. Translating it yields CASSLGAIDNEQFF. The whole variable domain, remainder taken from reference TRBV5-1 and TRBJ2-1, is KAGVTQTPRYLIKTRGQQVTLSCSPISGHRSVSWYQQTPGQGLQFLFEYFSETQRNKGNFPGRFSGRQFSNSRSEMNVSTLELGDSALYLCASSLGAIDNEQFFGPGTRLTVL.

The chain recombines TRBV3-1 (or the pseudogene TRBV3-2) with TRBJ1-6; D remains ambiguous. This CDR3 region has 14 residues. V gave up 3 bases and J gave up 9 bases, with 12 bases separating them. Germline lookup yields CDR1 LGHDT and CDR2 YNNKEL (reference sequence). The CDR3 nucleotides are TGTGCCAGCAGCCACGGACTCCTCGGTTCACCCCTCCACTTT. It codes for CASSHGLLGSPLHF.

The chain's CDR3 is CASSDMRGGAVDTQYF. The CDR3, as DNA: TGTGCCAGTAGTGACATGCGCGGGGGGGCCGTAGATACGCAGTATTTT. V is TRBV19 and J is TRBJ2-3; TRBD2 aligns across 9 bases. V lost 5 bases to trimming and J lost 5 bases; unmatched junction nucleotides: 11. The CDR3 consists of 16 residues. The germline gives CDR1 LNHDA, CDR2 SQIVND (reference sequence).

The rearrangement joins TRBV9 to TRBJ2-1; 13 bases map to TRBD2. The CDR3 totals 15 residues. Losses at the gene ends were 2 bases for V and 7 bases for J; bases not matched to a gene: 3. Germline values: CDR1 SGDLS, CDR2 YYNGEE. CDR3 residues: CASSVTSGGVNEQFF. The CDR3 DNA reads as TGTGCCAGCAGCGTTACTAGCGGGGGGGTGAATGAGCAGTTCTTC.

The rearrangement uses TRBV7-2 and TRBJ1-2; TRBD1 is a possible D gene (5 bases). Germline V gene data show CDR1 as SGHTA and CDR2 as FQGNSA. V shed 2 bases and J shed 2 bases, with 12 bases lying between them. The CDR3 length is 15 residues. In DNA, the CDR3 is TGTGCCAGCAGCTTAAACGGGGGACTAAACTATGGCTACACCTTC. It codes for CASSLNGGLNYGYTF. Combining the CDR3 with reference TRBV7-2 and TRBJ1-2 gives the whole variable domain GAGVSQSPSNKVTEKGKDVELRCDPISGHTALYWYRQSLGQGLEFLIYFQGNSAPDKSGLPSDRFSAERTGGSVSTLTIQRTQQEDSAVYLCASSLNGGLNYGYTFGSGTRLTVV.

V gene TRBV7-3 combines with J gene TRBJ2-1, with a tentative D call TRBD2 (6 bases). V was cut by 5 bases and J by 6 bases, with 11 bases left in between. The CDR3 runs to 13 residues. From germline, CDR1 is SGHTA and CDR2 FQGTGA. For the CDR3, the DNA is TGTGCCAGCAGCCCGGCGGGGCTCAATGAGCAGTTCTTC. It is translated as CASSPAGLNEQFF.

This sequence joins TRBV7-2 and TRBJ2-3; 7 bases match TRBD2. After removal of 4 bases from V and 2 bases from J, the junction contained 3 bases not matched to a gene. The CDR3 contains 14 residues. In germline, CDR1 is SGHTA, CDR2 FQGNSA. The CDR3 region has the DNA TGTGCCAGCAGCTCGACTAGCAACACAGATACGCAGTATTTT. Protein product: CASSSTSNTDTQYF. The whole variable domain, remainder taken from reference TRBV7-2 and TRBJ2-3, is GAGVSQSPSNKVTEKGKDVELRCDPISGHTALYWYRQSLGQGLEFLIYFQGNSAPDKSGLPSDRFSAERTGGSVSTLTIQRTQQEDSAVYLCASSSTSNTDTQYFGPGTRLTVL.

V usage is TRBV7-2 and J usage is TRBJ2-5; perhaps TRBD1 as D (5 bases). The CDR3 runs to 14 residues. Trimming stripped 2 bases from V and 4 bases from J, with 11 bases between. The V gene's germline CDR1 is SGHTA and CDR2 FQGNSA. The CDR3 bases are TGTGCCAGCAGCTTAAGTCTAGGGGTAGAGACCCAGTACTTC. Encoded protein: CASSLSLGVETQYF.

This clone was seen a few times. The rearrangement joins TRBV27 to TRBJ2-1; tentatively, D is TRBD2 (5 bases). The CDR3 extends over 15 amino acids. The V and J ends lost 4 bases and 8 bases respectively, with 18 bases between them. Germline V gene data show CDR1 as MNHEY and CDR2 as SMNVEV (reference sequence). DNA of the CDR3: TGTGCCAGCAGTTCTCCCCGGTCGAGGGTCGATGAGCAGTTCTTC. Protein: CASSSPRSRVDEQFF.

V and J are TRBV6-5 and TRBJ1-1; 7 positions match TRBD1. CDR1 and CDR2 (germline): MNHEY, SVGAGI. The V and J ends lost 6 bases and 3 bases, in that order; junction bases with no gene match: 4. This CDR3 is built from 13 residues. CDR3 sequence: CASSPDRDTEAFF. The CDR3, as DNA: TGTGCCAGCAGCCCCGACAGGGACACTGAAGCTTTCTTT.

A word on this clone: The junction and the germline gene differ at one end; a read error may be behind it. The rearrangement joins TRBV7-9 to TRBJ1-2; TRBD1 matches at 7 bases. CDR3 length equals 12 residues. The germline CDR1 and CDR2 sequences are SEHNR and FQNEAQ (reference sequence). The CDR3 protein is CATSLQWDSYLF. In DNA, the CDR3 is TGTGCCACCTCCCTACAATGGGACAGCTACCTCTTC.

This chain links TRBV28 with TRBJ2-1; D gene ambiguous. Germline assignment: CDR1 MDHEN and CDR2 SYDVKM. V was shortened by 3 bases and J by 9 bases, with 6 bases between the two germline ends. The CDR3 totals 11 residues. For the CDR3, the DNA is TGTGCCAGCAGTTTTGTGAGTGAGCAGTTCTTC. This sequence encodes CASSFVSEQFF.

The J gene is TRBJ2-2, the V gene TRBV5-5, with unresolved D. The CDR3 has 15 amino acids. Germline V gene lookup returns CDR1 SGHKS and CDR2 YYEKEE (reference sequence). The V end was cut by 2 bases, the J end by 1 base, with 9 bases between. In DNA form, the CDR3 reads TGTGCCAGCAGCTTCTCACAGATGAACACCGGGGAGCTGTTTTTT. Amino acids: CASSFSQMNTGELFF.